This T cell receptor beta chain was sequenced during a study of OX40 agonist ivuxolimab in advanced cancers. The germline gives CDR1 SGHTA, CDR2 FQGNSA. The CDR3 has 14 amino acids. V lost 1 base and J 7 bases, leaving 12 bases between the germline ends. Generated by immunoSEQ multiplex PCR, the TCRdb table keeps only in-frame clones and is missing some. The data hold some 57,000 clones, with 90% observed a single time. Study findings and constraints: By week 6 at 0.1 to 3.0 mg/kg, blood CD4+ and CD8+ T cells had expanded clonally.

On this clone: The antigen remains undetermined.

The V call is TRBV7-2, the J call TRBJ2-3, with D uncertain. This TCR was recovered from an adult with an advanced solid tumor such as melanoma, head and neck, liver or kidney cancer. The material sequenced was CD4+ or CD8+ T cells sorted from blood, taken in a trial of the OX40 agonist ivuxolimab. In nucleotides, the CDR3 is TGTGCCAGCAGCTTAGAGGGAAGATCAAATACGCAGTATTTT. It yields the protein CASSLEGRSNTQYF.